This entry features one T cell receptor (beta chain) sequence. Some clones are missing from TCRdb's copy, which holds only in-frame ones; the method was immunoSEQ multiplex PCR. Of 200,000 or so clones listed, approximately 80% were seen once; the top ten hold approximately 0.9%. This record comes from a study of blood T cell repertoires in COVID-19. The CDR3 is 14 amino acids. Germline CDR1 MNHEY, CDR2 SMNVEV (reference sequence). The V gene lost 6 bases and the J gene lost 4 bases, with 15 bases spanning the gap. This sequence joins TRBV27 and TRBJ1-2; TRBD1 is a possible D gene (5 bases). The clonotype comes from a man aged 60 to 75 with COVID-19, enrolled during active disease. Sequenced: peripheral blood. For the CDR3, the DNA is TGTGCCAGCAGCCCCCAGGGTACGAGCTATGGCTACACCTTC. Translating it yields CASSPQGTSYGYTF.